This passage covers 12 T cell receptor beta chains from one sample sequenced in a study of blood T cell repertoires in COVID-19. TCRdb keeps only in-frame clones here, not all; method: immunoSEQ multiplex PCR. Of some 320,000 clones listed, around 87% were seen once; the top ten hold around 8%. Sequenced input: peripheral blood. The receptors were gathered from a woman in her 50s who had recovered from COVID-19.

V and J are TRBV7-8 and TRBJ2-5; 11 bases line up with TRBD1. There are 16 residues in the CDR3. Trimming took 5 bases from V and 2 from J; bases not matched to a gene: 7. From germline, CDR1 is SGHVS and CDR2 FQNEAQ. DNA for the CDR3: TGTGCCAGCAGCAACCGGGACAGGGGGTCACAAGAGACCCAGTACTTC. Residues: CASSNRDRGSQETQYF. Using reference TRBV7-8 and TRBJ2-5 for the parts outside the CDR3, the full variable domain is GAGVSQSPRYKVAKRGQDVALRCDPISGHVSLFWYQQALGQGPEFLTYFQNEAQLDKSGLPSDRFFAERPEGSVSTLKIQRTQQEDSAVYLCASSNRDRGSQETQYFGPGTRLLVL.

This clone was counted a few times. The genes are TRBV4-2 and TRBJ1-2; TRBD1 aligns across 12 bases. The V and J ends lost 0 bases and 7 bases, in that order; junction bases with no gene match: 3. The length of the CDR3 is 15 residues. The germline V gene encodes CDR1 LGHNA and CDR2 YNFKEQ. The CDR3 nucleotides read TGTGCCAGCAGCCAAGATCGGGACAGGGGGCCTGGCTACACCTTC. Residues: CASSQDRDRGPGYTF.

The chain joins TRBV4-2 to TRBJ2-2, with a tentative D call TRBD1 (5 bases). This CDR3 is built from 16 residues. Germline V gene sequence: CDR1 LGHNA, CDR2 YNFKEQ. V gave up 0 bases and J gave up 6 bases, with 14 bases separating them. DNA of the CDR3: TGTGCCAGCAGCCAAGATGAGGTGGGGCCCGCCGGGGAGCTGTTTTTT. Translation: CASSQDEVGPAGELFF.

The gene calls are TRBV4-3 and TRBJ2-1, with TRBD2 matching over 11 bases. Germline CDR1 LGHNA, CDR2 YSLEER. This CDR3 has 17 amino acids. V lost 0 bases and J lost 10; bases outside the gene matches: 11. The CDR3 protein is CASSQDVPLAGGGEQFF. The CDR3, as DNA: TGCGCCAGCAGCCAAGATGTCCCGCTAGCGGGAGGTGGGGAGCAGTTCTTC.

V is TRBV15 and J is TRBJ1-1, with D uncertain. Germline-derived CDR1 and CDR2 are LNHNV and YYDKDF (reference sequence). Between the trimmed V and J ends, which lost 1 base and 1 base, there was a span of 10 bases. The CDR3 spans 15 residues. The CDR3 protein is CATSRVTGGNTEAFF. The CDR3 nucleotides are TGTGCCACCAGCAGAGTGACCGGCGGGAACACTGAAGCTTTCTTT.

This chain links TRBV28 with TRBJ2-6; possible D gene TRBD2, 5 bases. The CDR3 contains 15 residues. The V end lost 5 bases, the J end lost 1 base, and 9 bases lay between the germline ends. Germline V lookup: CDR1 MDHEN, CDR2 SYDVKM. The CDR3 sequence is CASSPGGSGANVLTF. The CDR3 nucleotides read TGTGCCAGCAGTCCGGGCGGGTCTGGGGCCAACGTCCTGACTTTC.

The chain recombines TRBV9 with TRBJ1-1; D is uncertain. The CDR3 consists of 15 residues. Trimming removed 3 bases at V and 0 bases at J, with 12 bases between. The germline CDR1 and CDR2 sequences are SGDLS and YYNGEE. The CDR3 region has the DNA TGTGCCAGCAGCGCCCTCGACATCCTGAACACTGAAGCTTTCTTT. This sequence encodes CASSALDILNTEAFF.

The chain uses TRBV9 and TRBJ2-2; tentatively, D is TRBD2 (6 bases). CDR1 and CDR2 from the germline V gene are SGDLS and YYNGEE. The CDR3 extends over 16 amino acids. The V gene lost 0 bases and the J gene lost 1 base, with 10 bases spanning the gap. The CDR3 DNA sequence: TGTGCCAGCAGCGTAGCCGGAGCGGGGAACACCGGGGAGCTGTTTTTT. It codes for CASSVAGAGNTGELFF.

The chain recombines TRBV6-6 with TRBJ1-6; 7 bases align to TRBD1. This CDR3 is 16 amino acids long. CDR1 and CDR2 (germline): MNHNY, SVGAGI (reference sequence). With 7 bases clipped from V and 5 bases from J, the junction kept 11 bases outside the gene matches. Here the CDR3 DNA reads TGTGCCAGCACTTCACTAGACAGGGAGCATAATTCACCCCTCCACTTT. As protein: CASTSLDREHNSPLHF.

The chain couples TRBV4-1 to TRBJ2-1; 11 bases line up with TRBD2. V dropped 4 bases and J dropped 10; count of bases not matched to a gene: 6. This CDR3 comprises 14 residues. Germline V gene sequence: CDR1 MGHRA, CDR2 YSYEKL. The CDR3 reads CASSRDSGGGEQFF. The DNA for the CDR3 is TGCGCCAGCAGCCGAGATAGCGGGGGGGGCGAGCAGTTCTTC.

CDR3 sequence reads: CASSLVHSYEQYF. The DNA of the CDR3 is TGTGCCAGCAGCTTGGTTCACTCCTACGAGCAGTACTTC. The chain joins TRBV5-5 to TRBJ2-7; D call uncertain. CDR3 length: 13 residues. The germline V gene encodes CDR1 SGHKS and CDR2 YYEKEE (reference sequence). Trimming pared 0 bases from V and 0 bases from J, leaving 4 bases between. Based on the CDR3 plus reference TRBV5-5 and TRBJ2-7, the full variable domain is DAGVTQSPTHLIKTRGQQVTLRCSPISGHKSVSWYQQVLGQGPQFIFQYYEKEERGRGNFPDRFSARQFPNYSSELNVNALLLGDSALYLCASSLVHSYEQYFGPGTRLTVT.

The J gene is TRBJ2-5, the V gene TRBV2; the D gene is possibly TRBD2 (5 bases). CDR1 SNHLY and CDR2 FYNNEI come from the germline V gene. This CDR3 comprises 13 residues. V gave up 7 bases and J gave up 5 bases, with 14 bases separating them. CDR3 sequence reads: CASTGIPLETQYF. In DNA, the CDR3 is TGTGCCAGCACCGGGATCCCCTTGGAGACCCAGTACTTC.